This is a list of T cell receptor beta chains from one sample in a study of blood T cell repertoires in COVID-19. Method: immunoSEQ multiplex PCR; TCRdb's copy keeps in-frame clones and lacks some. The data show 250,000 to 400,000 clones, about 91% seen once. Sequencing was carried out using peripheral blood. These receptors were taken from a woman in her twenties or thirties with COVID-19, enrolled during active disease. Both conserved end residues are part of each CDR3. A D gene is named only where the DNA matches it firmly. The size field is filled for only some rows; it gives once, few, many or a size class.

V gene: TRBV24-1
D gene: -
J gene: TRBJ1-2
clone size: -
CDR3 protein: CATSDPGYGYTF
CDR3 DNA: TGTGCCACCAGTGACCCGGGATATGGCTACACCTTC

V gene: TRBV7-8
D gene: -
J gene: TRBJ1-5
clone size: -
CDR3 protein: CASSLVLDQPQHF
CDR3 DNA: TGTGCCAGCAGCTTAGTTTTAGATCAGCCCCAGCATTTT

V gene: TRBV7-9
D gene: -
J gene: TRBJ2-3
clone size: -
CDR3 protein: CASSPPGRRSTDTQYF
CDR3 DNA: TGTGCCAGCAGCCCACCAGGCAGACGCAGCACAGATACGCAGTATTTT

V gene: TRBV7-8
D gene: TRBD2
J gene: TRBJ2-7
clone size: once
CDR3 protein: CASSERGSAYF
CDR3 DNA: TGTGCCAGCAGCGAGCGGGGCAGCGCGTACTTC

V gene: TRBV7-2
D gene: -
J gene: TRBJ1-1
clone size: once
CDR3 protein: CASSFSTQNTEAFF
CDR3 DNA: TGTGCCAGCAGCTTTTCCACACAAAACACTGAAGCTTTCTTT

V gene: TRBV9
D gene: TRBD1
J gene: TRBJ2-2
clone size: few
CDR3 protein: CASSGAPAHRGRTGELFF
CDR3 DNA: TGTGCCAGCAGCGGCGCCCCAGCCCACAGGGGGCGCACCGGGGAGCTGTTTTTT

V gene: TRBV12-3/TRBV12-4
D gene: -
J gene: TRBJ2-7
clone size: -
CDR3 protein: CASSPFGGDGQYF
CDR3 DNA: TGTGCCAGCAGCCCTTTCGGAGGCGACGGGCAGTACTTC

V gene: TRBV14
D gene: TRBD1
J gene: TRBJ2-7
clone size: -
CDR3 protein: CASSLIRDRLYF
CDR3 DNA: TGTGCCAGCAGCCTGATCCGGGACAGGTTATACTTC

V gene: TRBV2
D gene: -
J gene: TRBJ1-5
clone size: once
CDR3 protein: CASRETGSNQPQHF
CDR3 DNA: TGTGCCAGCAGAGAGACAGGAAGCAATCAGCCCCAGCATTTT

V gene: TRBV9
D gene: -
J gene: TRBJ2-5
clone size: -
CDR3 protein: CASSVGVREGETQYF
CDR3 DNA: TGTGCCAGCAGCGTGGGCGTCCGGGAAGGGGAGACCCAGTACTTC

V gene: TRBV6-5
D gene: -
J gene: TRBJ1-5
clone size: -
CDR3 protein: CARLSCQRTNQPQHF
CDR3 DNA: TGTGCCAGACTCTCCTGCCAGCGTACAAATCAGCCCCAGCATTTT

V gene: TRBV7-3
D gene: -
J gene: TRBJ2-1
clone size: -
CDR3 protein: CASGPGVYEQFF
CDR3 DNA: TGTGCCAGCGGTCCGGGGGTCTATGAGCAGTTCTTC

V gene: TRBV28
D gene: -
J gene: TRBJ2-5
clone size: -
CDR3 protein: CASSLEGARETQYF
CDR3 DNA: TGTGCCAGCAGTTTAGAGGGCGCGCGGGAGACCCAGTACTTC

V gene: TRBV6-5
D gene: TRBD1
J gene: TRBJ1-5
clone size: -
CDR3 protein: CASSRDRSGNQPQHF
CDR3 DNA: TGTGCCAGCAGTCGGGACAGGTCTGGCAATCAGCCCCAGCATTTT

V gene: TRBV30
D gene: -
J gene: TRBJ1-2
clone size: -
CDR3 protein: CAWRSPGEGYTF
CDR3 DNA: TGTGCCTGGAGAAGCCCCGGGGAAGGCTACACCTTC

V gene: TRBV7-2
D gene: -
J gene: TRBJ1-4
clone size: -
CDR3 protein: CASSLSRQAELFF
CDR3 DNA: TGTGCCAGCAGCCTCAGTCGACAGGCAGAACTGTTTTTT

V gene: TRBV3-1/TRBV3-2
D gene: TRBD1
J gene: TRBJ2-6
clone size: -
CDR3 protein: CASSHTGQGAGGANVLTF
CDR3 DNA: TGTGCCAGCAGCCACACGGGACAGGGGGCCGGTGGGGCCAACGTCCTGACTTTC

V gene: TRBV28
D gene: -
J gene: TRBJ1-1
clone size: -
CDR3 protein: CASQGGAPEAFF
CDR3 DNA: TGTGCCTCCCAAGGGGGGGCGCCGGAAGCTTTCTTT

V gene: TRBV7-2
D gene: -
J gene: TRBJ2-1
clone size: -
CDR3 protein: CASSPGYNEQFF
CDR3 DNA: TGTGCCAGCAGTCCCGGGTACAATGAGCAGTTCTTC

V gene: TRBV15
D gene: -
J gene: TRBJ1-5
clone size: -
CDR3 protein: CATSRSVRGSNQPQHF
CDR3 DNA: TGTGCCACCAGCAGGTCCGTTAGGGGGAGCAATCAGCCCCAGCATTTT

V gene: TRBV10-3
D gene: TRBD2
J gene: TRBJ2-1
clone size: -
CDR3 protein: CAISEAGGRNEQFF
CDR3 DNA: TGTGCCATCAGTGAGGCGGGGGGGCGGAATGAGCAGTTCTTC

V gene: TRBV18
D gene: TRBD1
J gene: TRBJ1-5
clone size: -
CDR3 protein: CASGQGVGNQPQHF
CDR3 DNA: TGTGCCAGCGGACAGGGCGTGGGCAATCAGCCCCAGCATTTT

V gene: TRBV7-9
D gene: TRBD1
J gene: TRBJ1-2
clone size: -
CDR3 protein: CASRETGEDGYTF
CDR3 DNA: TGTGCCAGCAGGGAGACAGGGGAAGATGGCTACACCTTC

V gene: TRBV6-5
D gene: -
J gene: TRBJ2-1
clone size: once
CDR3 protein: CASSYAGKGIYNEQFF
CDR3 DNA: TGTGCCAGCAGTTACGCGGGAAAAGGGATCTACAATGAGCAGTTCTTC

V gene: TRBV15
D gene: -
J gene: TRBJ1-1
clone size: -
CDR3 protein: CATSRELTREAFF
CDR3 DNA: TGTGCCACCAGCAGAGAATTAACCCGGGAGGCTTTCTTT

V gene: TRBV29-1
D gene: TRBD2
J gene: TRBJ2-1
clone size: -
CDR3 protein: CSVEALGGNYNEQFF
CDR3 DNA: TGCAGCGTTGAAGCACTCGGGGGGAATTACAATGAGCAGTTCTTC

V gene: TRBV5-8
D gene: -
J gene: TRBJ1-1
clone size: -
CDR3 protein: CATSPGLSVNTEAFF
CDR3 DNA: TGTGCCACCTCCCCCGGCTTAAGCGTGAACACTGAAGCTTTCTTT

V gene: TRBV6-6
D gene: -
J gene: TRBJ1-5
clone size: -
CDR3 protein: CASRRDGGPQHF
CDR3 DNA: TGTGCCAGCAGACGAGACGGGGGGCCCCAGCATTTT

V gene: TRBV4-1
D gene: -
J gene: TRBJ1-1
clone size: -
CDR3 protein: CASSQDRALTEAFF
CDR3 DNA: TGCGCCAGCAGCCAAGACAGGGCTTTAACTGAAGCTTTCTTT

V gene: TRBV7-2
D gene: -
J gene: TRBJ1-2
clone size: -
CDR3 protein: CASSPVVVSYGYTF
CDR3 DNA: TGTGCCAGCAGCCCCGTCGTGGTGAGCTATGGCTACACCTTC

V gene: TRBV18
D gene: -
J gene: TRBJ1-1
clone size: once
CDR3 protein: CASSPTGTLNTEAFF
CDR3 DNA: TGTGCCAGCTCCCCTACCGGGACTCTGAACACTGAAGCTTTCTTT

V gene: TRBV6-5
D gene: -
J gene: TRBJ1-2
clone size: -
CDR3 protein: CASRQPGQEKNGYTF
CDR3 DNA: TGTGCCAGCAGGCAACCGGGACAAGAGAAAAATGGCTACACCTTC

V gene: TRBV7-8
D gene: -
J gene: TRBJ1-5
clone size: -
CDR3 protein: CASSLIGVENQPQHF
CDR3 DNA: TGTGCCAGCAGCTTAATAGGAGTGGAGAATCAGCCCCAGCATTTT

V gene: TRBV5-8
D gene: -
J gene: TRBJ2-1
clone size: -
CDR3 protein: CASSLDQGWHEQFF
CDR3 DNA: TGTGCCAGCAGCTTGGATCAGGGTTGGCATGAGCAGTTCTTC

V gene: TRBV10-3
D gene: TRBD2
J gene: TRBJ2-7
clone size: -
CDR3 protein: CASSPGLAGGLYEQYF
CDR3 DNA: TGTGCCAGCTCACCGGGACTAGCGGGGGGGCTCTACGAGCAGTACTTC

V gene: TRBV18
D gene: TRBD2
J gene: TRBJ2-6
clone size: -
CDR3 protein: CASSPALAGGPGGANVLTF
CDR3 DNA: TGTGCCAGCTCACCAGCTCTAGCGGGGGGGCCTGGAGGGGCCAACGTCCTGACTTTC

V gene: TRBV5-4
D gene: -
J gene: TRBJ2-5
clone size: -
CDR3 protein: CASSLGTSRETQYF
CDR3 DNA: TGTGCCAGCAGCTTAGGGACAAGTAGGGAGACCCAGTACTTC

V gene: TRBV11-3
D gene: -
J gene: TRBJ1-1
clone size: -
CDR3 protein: CASSARVGTEAFF
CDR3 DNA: TGTGCCAGCAGCGCCCGGGTAGGCACTGAAGCTTTCTTT

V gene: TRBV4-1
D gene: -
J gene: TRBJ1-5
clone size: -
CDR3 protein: CASSQSDGSNQPQHF
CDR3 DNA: TGCGCCAGCAGCCAAAGCGACGGGAGCAATCAGCCCCAGCATTTT

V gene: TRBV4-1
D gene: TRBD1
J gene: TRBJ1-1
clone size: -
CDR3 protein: CASSQGQGGVTEAFF
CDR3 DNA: TGCGCCAGCAGCCAGGGACAGGGAGGAGTGACTGAAGCTTTCTTT

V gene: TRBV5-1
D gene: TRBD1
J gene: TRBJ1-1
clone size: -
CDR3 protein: CASSHQGTENTEAFF
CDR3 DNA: TGCGCCAGCAGCCACCAAGGGACAGAGAACACTGAAGCTTTCTTT

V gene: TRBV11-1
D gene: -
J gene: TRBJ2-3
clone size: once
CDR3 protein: CASSLGEATDTQYF
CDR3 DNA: TGTGCCAGCAGCTTAGGGGAGGCCACAGATACGCAGTATTTT

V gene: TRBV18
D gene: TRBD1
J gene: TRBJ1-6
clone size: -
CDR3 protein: CASSPGTGGNSPLHF
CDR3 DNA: TGTGCCAGCTCACCGGGGACAGGCGGCAATTCACCCCTCCACTTT

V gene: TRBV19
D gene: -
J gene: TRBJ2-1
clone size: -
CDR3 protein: CASSMLQGSSNEQFF
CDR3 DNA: TGTGCCAGTAGTATGTTGCAGGGTAGTAGCAATGAGCAGTTCTTC

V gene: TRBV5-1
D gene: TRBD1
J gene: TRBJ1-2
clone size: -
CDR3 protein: CASSPGTAVQGYTF
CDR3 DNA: TGCGCCAGCAGCCCCGGGACAGCTGTGCAGGGCTACACCTTC

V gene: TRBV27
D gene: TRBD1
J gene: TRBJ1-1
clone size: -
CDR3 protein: CASSQRTGTNTEAFF
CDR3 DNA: TGTGCCAGCAGTCAGAGGACAGGAACCAACACTGAAGCTTTCTTT